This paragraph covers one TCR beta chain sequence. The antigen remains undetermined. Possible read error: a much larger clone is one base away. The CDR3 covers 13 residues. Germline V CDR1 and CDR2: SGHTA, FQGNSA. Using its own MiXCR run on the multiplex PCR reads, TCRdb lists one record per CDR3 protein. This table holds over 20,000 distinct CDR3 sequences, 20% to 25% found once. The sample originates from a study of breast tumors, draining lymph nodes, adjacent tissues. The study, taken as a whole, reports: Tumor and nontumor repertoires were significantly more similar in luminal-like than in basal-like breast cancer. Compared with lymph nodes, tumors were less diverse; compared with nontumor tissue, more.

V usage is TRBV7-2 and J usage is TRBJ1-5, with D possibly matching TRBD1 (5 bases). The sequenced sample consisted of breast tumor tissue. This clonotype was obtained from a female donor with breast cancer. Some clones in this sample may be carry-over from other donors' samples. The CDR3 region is CVSSVGLHQPQHF. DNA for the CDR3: TGTGTCAGCAGCGTGGGACTCCATCAGCCCCAGCATTTT.